This TCR beta chain derives from a study of CD8+CD57+ T cells in acquired aplastic anemia. This clonotype was observed many times. Its antigen is currently unknown. Genomic DNA provided the template from which TCR beta VDJ and CDR3 profiles were obtained. TCRdb re-called the reads with MiXCR, one entry per CDR3 protein. The sample includes fewer than 250,000 distinct CDR3 sequences, around half seen only once; the top ten take 7% to 10%. Study-wide results and caveats: Sharing between patients and controls was observed for twenty-nine CD8+ CDR3 sequences. No significant difference in CD8+ Simpson's diversity was found between patients and controls.

Individuals selected for sequencing had exhibited CD8+CD57+ cell expansion on flow cytometry. This TCR was sampled from a human donor with aplastic anemia. The specimen sequenced was sorted CD4+, CD8+, or CD8+CD57+ T cells (not recorded which) from PBMCs.

CDR3: CASSQVLAGGMQETQYF. CDR3 DNA sequence: TGCGCCAGCAGCCAAGTCTTAGCGGGGGGGATGCAAGAGACCCAGTACTTC. V usage is TRBV4-1 and J usage is TRBJ2-5; 11 bases match TRBD2. J was trimmed by 2 bases and V by 1 base; bases with no gene match: 6. Germline-derived CDR1 and CDR2 are MGHRA and YSYEKL. The CDR3 spans 17 residues.